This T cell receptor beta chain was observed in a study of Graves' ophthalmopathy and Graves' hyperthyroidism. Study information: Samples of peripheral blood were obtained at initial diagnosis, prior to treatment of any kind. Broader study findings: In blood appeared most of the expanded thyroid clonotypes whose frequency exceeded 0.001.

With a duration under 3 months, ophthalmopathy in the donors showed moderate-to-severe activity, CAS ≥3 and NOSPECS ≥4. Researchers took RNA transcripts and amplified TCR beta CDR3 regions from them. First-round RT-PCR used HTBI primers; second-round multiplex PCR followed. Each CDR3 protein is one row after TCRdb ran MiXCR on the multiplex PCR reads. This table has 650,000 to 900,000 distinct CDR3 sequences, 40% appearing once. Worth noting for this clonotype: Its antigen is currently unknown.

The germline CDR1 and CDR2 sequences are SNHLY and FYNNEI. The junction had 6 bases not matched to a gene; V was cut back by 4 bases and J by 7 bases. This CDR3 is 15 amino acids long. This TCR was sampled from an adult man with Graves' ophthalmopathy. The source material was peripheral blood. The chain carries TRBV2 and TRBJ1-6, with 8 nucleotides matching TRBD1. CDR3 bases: TGTGCCAGCAGTGGAGATCGGACAGGGAATTCACCCCTCCACTTT. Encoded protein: CASSGDRTGNSPLHF.